This T cell receptor (beta chain) was sequenced for a study of T-cell reconstitution after alpha-beta-depleted transplantation in children. Germline assignment: CDR1 SNHLY and CDR2 FYNNEI. The CDR3 is 14 amino acids. V was shortened by 10 bases and J by 1 base, with 14 bases between the two germline ends. Preparation of the TCRbeta library involved a method that used unique molecular identifiers. A single record per CDR3 protein comes from TCRdb applying MiXCR to the PCR reads. The sample holds over 200,000 distinct CDR3 sequences, roughly 9% seen once. The chain has TRBV2 and TRBJ1-3, with D perhaps matching TRBD1 (6 bases). Sequences were derived from PBMCs from the stem cell graft donor, sampled from the stem cell graft. This clonotype originated in a human donor who donated a stem cell graft to a child with acute lymphoblastic leukemia. The DNA of the CDR3 is TGTGCCATCTGCTGGGGGCTATCTGGAAACACCATATATTTT. This encodes CAICWGLSGNTIYF.